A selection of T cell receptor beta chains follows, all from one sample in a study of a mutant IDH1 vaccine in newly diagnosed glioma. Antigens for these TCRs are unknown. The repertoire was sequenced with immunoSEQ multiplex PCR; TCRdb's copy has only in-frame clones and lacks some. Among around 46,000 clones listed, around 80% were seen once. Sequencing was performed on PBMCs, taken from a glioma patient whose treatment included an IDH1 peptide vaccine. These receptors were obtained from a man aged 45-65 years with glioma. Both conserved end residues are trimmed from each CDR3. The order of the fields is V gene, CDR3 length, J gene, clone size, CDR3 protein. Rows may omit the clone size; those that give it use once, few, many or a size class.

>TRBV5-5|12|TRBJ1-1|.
ASSFTGPNTEAF
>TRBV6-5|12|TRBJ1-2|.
ASSSQGAVYGYT
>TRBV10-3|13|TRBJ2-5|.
AISSRPGGEETQY
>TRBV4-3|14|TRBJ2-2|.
ASSQEHRTPTGELF
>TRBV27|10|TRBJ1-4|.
ASSGSLGKLF
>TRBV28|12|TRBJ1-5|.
ASSSWGGNQPQH
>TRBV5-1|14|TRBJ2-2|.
ASSIGTGGNTGELF
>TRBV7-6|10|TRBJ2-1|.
ASSPQGLEQF
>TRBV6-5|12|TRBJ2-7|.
ASSEGQGGEEQY
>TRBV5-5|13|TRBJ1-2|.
ASSFEPGVNYGYT
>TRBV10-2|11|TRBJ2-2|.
ASGLTNTGELF
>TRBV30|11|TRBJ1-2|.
AWSPRGGDGYT
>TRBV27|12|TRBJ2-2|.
ASSFKRNTGELF
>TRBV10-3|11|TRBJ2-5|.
AISERQGRAQY
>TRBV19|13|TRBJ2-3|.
ASSSQRSSTDTQY
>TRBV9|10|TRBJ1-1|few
ASSPTGGEAF
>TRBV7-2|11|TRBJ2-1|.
ASRGRGGYEQF
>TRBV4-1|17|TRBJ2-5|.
ASSQVWAGAGGRQETQY
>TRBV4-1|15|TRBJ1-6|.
ASSQYTVGQSNSPLH
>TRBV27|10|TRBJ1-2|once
AARGRGDGYT
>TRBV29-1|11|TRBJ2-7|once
SVRTGVDYEQY
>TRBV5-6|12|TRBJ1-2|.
ASSAAGYNYGYT
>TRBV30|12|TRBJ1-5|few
AWSVRGGNQPQH
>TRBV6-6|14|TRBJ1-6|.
ASSSGGASYNSPLH
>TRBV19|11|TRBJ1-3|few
ASVTGYGNTIY
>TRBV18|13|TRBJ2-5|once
ASSPGAGRGETQY